The T cell receptor beta chain described here comes from a study of blood T cell repertoires in COVID-19. Overall study context: The origin of the acute and convalescent COVID-19 samples was the United States, Italy and Spain.

Libraries were prepared by immunoSEQ multiplex PCR; TCRdb keeps only in-frame clonotypes and omits some of them. The table has about 220,000 clones, over 65% seen once; the top ten hold more than 3%. Researchers sorted participants into cohorts using their self-reported clinical history. The V gene lost 1 base and the J gene lost 0 bases, with 11 bases spanning the gap. The CDR3 loop spans 16 amino acids. Germline-derived CDR1 and CDR2 are PRHDT and FYEKMQ (reference sequence). The specimen sequenced was PBMCs or T cells enriched from blood (not recorded which). This TCR was sampled from a woman aged 60-75 years who had recovered from COVID-19. The V gene is TRBV13, the J gene TRBJ2-3, with no clear D. CDR3 region: CASSLESRRSTDTQYF. The CDR3 DNA is TGTGCCAGCAGCTTAGAGTCTAGAAGGAGCACAGATACGCAGTATTTT.